This T cell receptor beta chain was sequenced in a study of monozygotic twins with inflammatory bowel disease. This CDR3 has 15 amino acids. The V gene's germline CDR1 is SNHLY and CDR2 FYNNEI. Per donor, roughly 2.5 ml of blood was collected and frozen. No T cells were sorted before total RNA was taken from whole blood. Each of TCRalpha and TCRbeta cDNA went through two nested PCRs, lasting approximately 17 and 9 cycles. From its re-call of the 5' RACE reads, TCRdb lists each CDR3 protein once, without DNA. This table holds approximately 400,000 distinct CDR3 sequences. The sample taken for sequencing was blood. The TCR was taken from a human donor with ulcerative colitis or Crohn's disease, or a healthy co-twin of an affected twin (not recorded which). The chain joins TRBV2 to TRBJ2-1; TCRdb reports TRBD1, a call that lacks DNA to check it against. CDR3 sequence reads: CASRPMGQTQNEQFF. Filled out from reference TRBV2 and TRBJ2-1, the complete variable domain reads EPEVTQTPSHQVTQMGQEVILRCVPISNHLYFYWYRQILGQKVEFLVSFYNNEISEKSEIFDDQFSVERPDGSNFTLKIRSTKLEDSAMYFCASRPMGQTQNEQFFGPGTRLTVL.